The next 5 T cell receptor beta chains were all read from a single sample in a study of cytomegalovirus exposure and HLA in healthy donors. The PCR employed 60 Vbeta primers together with 13 Jbeta primers. TCRdb keeps only in-frame clones here, not all; method: immunoSEQ multiplex PCR. The table includes under 90,000 clones, around 80% detected once. Material: PBMCs. The receptor set was obtained from a middle-aged man in good health and CMV-seropositive.

The chain combines TRBV27 with TRBJ1-2, with 11 bases fitting TRBD1. V was pared by 3 bases and J by 5 bases, with 8 bases of the junction left unmatched. The germline V gene encodes CDR1 MNHEY and CDR2 SMNVEV (reference sequence). This CDR3 comprises 16 residues. The CDR3 bases are TGTGCCAGCAGTTTCCTCCCGGGACAGGGGGAGTATGGCTACACCTTC. Protein product: CASSFLPGQGEYGYTF.

The genes are TRBV10-3 and TRBJ2-1; tentative D call: TRBD1 (5 bases). CDR1 is ENHRY, CDR2 SYGVKD, per germline. This CDR3 region has 14 residues. The germline V and J ends were trimmed by 2 bases and 15 bases, with 20 bases remaining between them. In DNA, the CDR3 is TGTGCCATCAGTGAGGGGGCAAAATTCCCCAGTGGGTTCTTC. It is translated as CAISEGAKFPSGFF.

The V call is TRBV15, the J call TRBJ1-3; D perhaps matches TRBD1 (5 bases). The CDR3 covers 16 residues. With 3 bases removed from V and 0 bases from J, the gap between germline ends came to 12 bases. Germline CDR1 is LNHNV and CDR2 is YYDKDF (reference sequence). This CDR3 is CATSRGGGTSGNTIYF. CDR3 DNA: TGTGCCACCAGCAGGGGCGGGGGAACCTCTGGAAACACCATATATTTT. Full variable domain (remainder filled in from reference TRBV15 and TRBJ1-3): DAMVIQNPRYQVTQFGKPVTLSCSQTLNHNVMYWYQQKSSQAPKLLFHYYDKDFNNEADTPDNFQSRRPNTSFCFLDIRSPGLGDTAMYLCATSRGGGTSGNTIYFGEGSWLTVV.

The chain links TRBV11-2 to TRBJ2-1; TRBD2 agrees at 9 bases. Germline values: CDR1 SGHAT, CDR2 FQNNGV. The CDR3 has 15 residues. The J segment lost 8 bases and the V segment lost 3 bases, leaving 8 bases of the junction unmatched. The CDR3 loop reads CASSFSGRVEYEQFF. CDR3 coding DNA: TGTGCCAGCAGCTTTAGCGGGAGAGTGGAATATGAGCAGTTCTTC.

The chain carries TRBV5-1 and TRBJ2-1; 8 nucleotides match TRBD2. This CDR3 has 15 residues. Germline V gene data show CDR1 as SGHRS and CDR2 as YFSETQ. With V trimmed by 4 bases and J by 4 bases, 7 bases remained unmatched. CDR3 in amino acids: CASSQSGSGYNEQFF. Written as DNA, the CDR3 is TGCGCCAGCAGCCAAAGCGGGAGTGGTTACAATGAGCAGTTCTTC.